This TCR beta chain was recorded in a study of response to subunit inactivated influenza vaccine. This clonotype was counted many times. TCRdb ran MiXCR on the RT-PCR reads and lists one entry per CDR3 protein. The sample records around 570,000 distinct CDR3 sequences, approximately 10% being singletons. The CDR3 runs to 15 residues. The V gene lost 0 bases and the J gene lost 9 bases, with 15 bases spanning the gap. In germline, CDR1 is MGHRA, CDR2 YSYEKL. These same data were also listed under a study on T cells expressing NK-cell markers. This second study notes: Researchers built TCR beta cDNA using 5'RACE template switching with UMIs. Seven of the eight sequenced donors were classified as HCMV-seropositive, and one was classified as seronegative. NKG2C+ dominant clonotypes from about 6 donors made up roughly 1.0-7.0% of CD8+ T cells.

The origin of this receptor is a man aged 50-60 years who received an inactivated influenza vaccine. The chain employs TRBV4-1 and TRBJ2-1, with D tentatively TRBD2 (6 bases). The sample in question was PBMCs from blood, obtained on the day of vaccination. The CDR3 reads CASSQDLAGWGEQFF. The CDR3 DNA reads as TGCGCCAGCAGCCAAGATTTGGCGGGGTGGGGTGAGCAGTTCTTC.